This T cell receptor (beta chain) is from a study of T cell changes during pregnancy in multiple sclerosis. Germline V gives CDR1 SEHNR, CDR2 FQNEAQ (reference sequence). The V gene lost 4 bases and the J gene lost 0 bases, with 10 bases spanning the gap. The length of the CDR3 is 14 residues. Measured with immunoSEQ multiplex PCR; TCRdb has only the in-frame clones, and not every one. The data show tens of thousands of clones, with approximately 90% seen just once and about 1% held by the top ten. The J gene is TRBJ2-7, the V gene TRBV7-9; perhaps TRBD1 as D (6 bases). The sample in question was peripheral blood, obtained in the third trimester of pregnancy. This receptor was taken from a female donor with multiple sclerosis, enrolled in a pregnancy study. DNA of the CDR3: TGTGCCAGCAGCTCCTCAGGGGTCTCCTACGAGCAGTACTTC. Its protein is CASSSSGVSYEQYF.